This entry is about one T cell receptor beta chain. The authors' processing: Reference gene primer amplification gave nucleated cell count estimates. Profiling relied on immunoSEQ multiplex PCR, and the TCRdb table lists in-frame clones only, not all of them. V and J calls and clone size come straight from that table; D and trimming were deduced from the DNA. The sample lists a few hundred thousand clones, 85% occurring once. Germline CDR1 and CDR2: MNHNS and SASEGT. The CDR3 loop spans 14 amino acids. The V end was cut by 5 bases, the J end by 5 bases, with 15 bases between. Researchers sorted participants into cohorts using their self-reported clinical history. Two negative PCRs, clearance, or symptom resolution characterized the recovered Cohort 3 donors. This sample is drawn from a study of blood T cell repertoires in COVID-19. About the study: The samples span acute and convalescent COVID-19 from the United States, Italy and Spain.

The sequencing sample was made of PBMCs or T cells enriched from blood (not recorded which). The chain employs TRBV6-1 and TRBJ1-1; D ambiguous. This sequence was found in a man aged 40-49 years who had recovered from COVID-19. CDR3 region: CASSLDHRGTEAFF. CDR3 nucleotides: TGTGCCAGCAGTTTGGACCATCGAGGGACTGAAGCTTTCTTT.